Sequencing of this T cell receptor beta chain was carried out in a study of CD8 T cells in ankylosing spondylitis (dated by TCRdb to 2017 to 2019). General notes on the study: To find TCR variants linked to disease, the study profiled T cell receptor beta repertoires in ankylosing spondylitis patients and healthy donors. The full study cohort was made up of about two dozen ankylosing spondylitis patients and fewer than 120 healthy donors. Samples of peripheral blood were taken, and for ankylosing spondylitis patients, synovial fluid was collected as well.

Per the germline V gene, SGHTA is the CDR1 and FQGNSA is the CDR2. The CDR3 measures 14 amino acids from cysteine to phenylalanine. Just CDR3 DNA is preserved here, 42 bases in frame from base 1. Trimming at the junction amounts to 8 bases on V and 1 base on J, and the germline ends lie 15 bases apart. In the case of this clonotype: Which antigen it targets is not known. Base qualities are missing; no much larger clone stands one base away.

The research as a whole found: A TCR beta motif of 8 or 9 highly homologous amino acid variants appeared characteristic of blood from ankylosing spondylitis patients. The disease-linked clones showed a CD8+ phenotype and occurred at relatively low frequencies in peripheral blood. Some motif variants were previously reported in synovial fluid and blood of reactive arthritis patients, suggesting common disease-initiation mechanisms. According to the report, matched synovial fluid samples from ankylosing spondylitis patients were significantly enriched for the disease-linked clones.

The instrument was an Illumina HiSeq 2500. TCR beta libraries were prepared by quantitative 5'-RACE with molecular barcodes. The published analysis was carried out like this. A new computational method based on a probabilistic model of VDJ rearrangement was used to identify disease-linked TCR variants. Starting from the raw public reads, TCRdb applied fastp trimming at Q25, assembled clones with MiXCR and retained in-frame beta chains. One record per CDR3 amino acid sequence lists the most common genes and DNA. The V and J calls were determined by TCRdb, not by the authors. The sample table contains 290,000 or so distinct CDR3 sequences; only one count was recorded for less than 25% of them. The ten largest clones take up 3.5% of the sample.

The V gene is TRBV7-2 and the J gene is TRBJ2-7; no D gene call is confident. The source material was blood, either unsorted or a sorted T cell fraction (not recorded which). This receptor was obtained from a female donor with ankylosing spondylitis or in good health (not recorded which). The CDR3 has the sequence CASGPPGGSYEQYF. The sequenced DNA: TGTGCCAGCGGACCCCCAGGCGGTTCCTACGAGCAGTACTTC.